Listed below are T cell receptor beta chains from one sample, sequenced in a study of T-cell reconstitution after alpha-beta-depleted transplantation in children. TCRdb independently ran MiXCR on the PCR reads; one entry per CDR3 protein. The repertoire has more than 200,000 distinct CDR3 sequences, more than 15% of them found once; the top ten carry 35% to 50%. The input for sequencing was PBMCs, mostly from graft donor cells, taken 360 days after TCRalphabeta/CD19-depleted stem cell transplant. All receptors derive from a male patient under 10 years old who had a stem cell transplant for acute lymphoblastic leukemia, so the T cells may come from the graft donor. The CDR3 runs from the conserved cysteine through the conserved F or W. The D gene is left open where the match is weak. Rows give clone size only sometimes, using once, few, many, or a class for an expanded clone.

j_call d_call clone_size v_call cdr3_aa cdr3_nt
TRBJ2-4 TRBD2 few TRBV12-3/TRBV12-4 CASSLGGADIQYF TGTGCCAGCAGCCTCGGGGGGGCGGACATTCAGTACTTC
TRBJ2-7 TRBD2 - TRBV10-3 CATGTSGSYEQYF TGTGCCACCGGGACTAGCGGGAGCTACGAGCAGTACTTC
TRBJ2-2 TRBD2 - TRBV12-3/TRBV12-4 CASSNGLGSAGELFF TGTGCCAGCAGTAATGGACTAGGATCGGCCGGGGAGCTGTTTTTT
TRBJ2-3 - few TRBV4-3 CASSQGSSTDTQYF TGCGCCAGCAGCCAAGGCTCGAGCACAGATACGCAGTATTTT
TRBJ2-7 TRBD1 few TRBV5-1 CASSLEGTGYEQYF TGCGCCAGCAGCTTGGAAGGGACAGGCTACGAGCAGTACTTC
TRBJ1-3 - few TRBV7-9 CASSPRPLAGNTIYF TGTGCCAGCAGCCCCCGGCCCCTCGCGGGAAACACCATATATTTT
TRBJ2-5 - few TRBV5-1 CASSAGEETQYF TGCGCCAGCAGCGCGGGTGAGGAGACCCAGTACTTC
TRBJ2-3 - many TRBV15 CATSRESSSTDTQYF TGTGCCACCAGCAGAGAATCTTCTAGCACAGATACGCAGTATTTT
TRBJ2-7 - few TRBV27 CASSSLGAEYEQYF TGTGCCAGCAGTTCCTTGGGCGCGGAGTACGAGCAGTACTTC
TRBJ2-1 - - TRBV20-1 CSARNSHGVRGWNEQFF TGCAGTGCTAGGAACTCACACGGGGTCAGAGGTTGGAATGAGCAGTTCTTC
TRBJ2-2 - - TRBV7-6 CASSLYRPNTGELFF TGTGCCAGCAGCTTATACAGACCGAACACCGGGGAGCTGTTTTTT
TRBJ2-1 - many TRBV9 CASSVADNEQFF TGTGCCAGCAGCGTAGCGGACAATGAGCAGTTCTTC
TRBJ1-5 - - TRBV20-1 CSARDAQGFSNQPQHF TGCAGTGCTAGAGATGCACAGGGCTTTAGCAATCAGCCCCAGCATTTT